This T cell receptor (beta chain) was identified during a study of blood T cells in healthy people across ages. The CDR3 has 14 residues. V lost 5 bases and J lost 2, with 13 bases in between. CDR1 is MNHEY, CDR2 SMNVEV, per germline (reference sequence). Concerning this clonotype: What it binds is not known.

Primed by a sample-barcoded 5' primer and a J-beta primer mix, a second PCR proceeded for about 6 to 12 cycles. TCRdb reanalysed the 5' RACE reads using MiXCR and keeps one entry per CDR3 protein. In the table there are approximately 790,000 distinct CDR3 sequences, less than 80% of which are singletons. Study outcomes and limitations: Expanded clonotype changes were possibly confounded by unknown donor CMV status.

The sample consisted of blood. The sequence came from a man aged 30 to 45 in good health. This sequence joins TRBV27 and TRBJ2-7, with a tentative D call TRBD1 (6 bases). The CDR3 region has the DNA TGTGCCAGCAGTACCCGGGACATAGCCTACGAGCAGTACTTC. As protein: CASSTRDIAYEQYF.